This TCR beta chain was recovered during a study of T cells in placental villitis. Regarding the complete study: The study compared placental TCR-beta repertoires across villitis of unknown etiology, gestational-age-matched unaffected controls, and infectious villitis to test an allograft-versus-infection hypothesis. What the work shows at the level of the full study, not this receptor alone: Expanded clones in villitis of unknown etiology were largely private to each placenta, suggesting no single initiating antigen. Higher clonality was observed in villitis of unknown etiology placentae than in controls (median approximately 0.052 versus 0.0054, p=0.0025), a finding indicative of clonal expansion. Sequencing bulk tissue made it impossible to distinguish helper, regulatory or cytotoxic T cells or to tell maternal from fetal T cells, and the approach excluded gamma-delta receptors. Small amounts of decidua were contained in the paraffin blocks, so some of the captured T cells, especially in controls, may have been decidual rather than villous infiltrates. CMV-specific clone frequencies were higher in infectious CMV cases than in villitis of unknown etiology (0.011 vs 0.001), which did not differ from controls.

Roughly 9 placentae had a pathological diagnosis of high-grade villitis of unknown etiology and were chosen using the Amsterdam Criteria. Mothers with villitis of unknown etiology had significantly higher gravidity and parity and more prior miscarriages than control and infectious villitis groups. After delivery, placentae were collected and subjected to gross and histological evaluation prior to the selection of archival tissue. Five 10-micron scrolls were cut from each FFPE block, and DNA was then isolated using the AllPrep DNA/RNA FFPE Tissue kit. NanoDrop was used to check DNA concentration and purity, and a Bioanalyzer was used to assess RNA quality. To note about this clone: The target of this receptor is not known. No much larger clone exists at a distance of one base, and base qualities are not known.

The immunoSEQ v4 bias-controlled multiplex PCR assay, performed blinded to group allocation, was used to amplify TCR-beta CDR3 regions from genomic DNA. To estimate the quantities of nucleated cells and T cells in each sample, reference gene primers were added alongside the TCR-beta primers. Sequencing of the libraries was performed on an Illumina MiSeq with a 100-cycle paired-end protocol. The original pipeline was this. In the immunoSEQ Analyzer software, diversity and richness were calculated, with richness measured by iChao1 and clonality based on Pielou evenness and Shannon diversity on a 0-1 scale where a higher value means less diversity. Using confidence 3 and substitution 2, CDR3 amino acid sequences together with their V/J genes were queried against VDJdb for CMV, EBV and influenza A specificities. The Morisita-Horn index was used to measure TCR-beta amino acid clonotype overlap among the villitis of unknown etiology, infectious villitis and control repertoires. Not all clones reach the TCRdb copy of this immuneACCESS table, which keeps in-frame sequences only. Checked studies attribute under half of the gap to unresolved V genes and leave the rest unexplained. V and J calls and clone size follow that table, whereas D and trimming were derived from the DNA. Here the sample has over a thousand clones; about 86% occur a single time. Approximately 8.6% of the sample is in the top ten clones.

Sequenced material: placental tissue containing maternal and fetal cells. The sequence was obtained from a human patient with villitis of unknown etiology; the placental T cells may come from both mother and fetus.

The CDR3 reads as follows: CASSIDRQGGGYTF. At the DNA level, the sequence is TGTGCCAGTAGTATAGATCGACAGGGAGGAGGCTACACCTTC. This chain joins TRBV19 to TRBJ1-2; 7 bases in the junction line up with TRBD1. As encoded in the germline V gene (reference sequence), CDR1 is LNHDA while CDR2 is SQIVND. CDR3 length: 14 amino acids, cysteine to phenylalanine. Only the CDR3 DNA is retained, 42 bases long and in frame from the first base. The germline V end is reduced by 0 bases and the J end by 8 bases; junction bases left unmatched: 6.